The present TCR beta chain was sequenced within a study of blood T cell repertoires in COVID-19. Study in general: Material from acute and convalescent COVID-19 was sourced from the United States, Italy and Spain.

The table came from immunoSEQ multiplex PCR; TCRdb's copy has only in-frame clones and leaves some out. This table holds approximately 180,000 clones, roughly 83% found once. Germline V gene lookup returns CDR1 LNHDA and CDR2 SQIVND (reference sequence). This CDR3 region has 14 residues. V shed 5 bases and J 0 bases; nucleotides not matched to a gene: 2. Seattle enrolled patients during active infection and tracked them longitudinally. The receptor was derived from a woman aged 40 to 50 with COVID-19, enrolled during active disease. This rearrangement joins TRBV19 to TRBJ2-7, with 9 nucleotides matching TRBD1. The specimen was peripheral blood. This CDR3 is CASSSTGGSYEQYF. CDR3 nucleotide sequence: TGTGCCAGTAGTTCGACAGGGGGCTCCTACGAGCAGTACTTC.